The clone carrying this T cell receptor (beta chain) was observed at least ten times. Its antigen is unknown. This entry comes from a study of human T cells and chemical hapten exposure. General study findings and limits: It should be noted that donors had alopecia, so their immune response may differ from healthy people's. A positive correlation with patch test score was found for PT1 expanded TCR counts.

MiXCR, run by TCRdb on the RACE reads, gives a single entry per CDR3 protein. This sample yields 84,000 or so distinct CDR3 sequences, of which about 10% are seen a single time; roughly 2.3% belongs to the top ten. The sample's time point: patch test 2, 6 weeks after DPC sensitization. This sample's treatment: therapeutic diphenylcyclopropenone sensitization with weekly scalp DPC. Germline values: CDR1 MDHEN, CDR2 SYDVKM. This CDR3 has 15 amino acids. Trimming removed 6 bases at V and 5 bases at J, with 19 bases between. The chain links TRBV28 to TRBJ2-5; a weak D match, TRBD2 (5 bases). The sequenced sample was whole blood, obtained in connection with sensitization to the hapten diphenylcyclopropenone (DPC). This TCR was recovered from a woman younger than 45 with alopecia areata. Some clones in this sample may be carry-over from other donors' samples. Written as DNA, the CDR3 is TGTGCCAGCAGCCCCATTCGTCCGGGGTTGGAGACCCAGTACTTC. Translated, it gives CASSPIRPGLETQYF.